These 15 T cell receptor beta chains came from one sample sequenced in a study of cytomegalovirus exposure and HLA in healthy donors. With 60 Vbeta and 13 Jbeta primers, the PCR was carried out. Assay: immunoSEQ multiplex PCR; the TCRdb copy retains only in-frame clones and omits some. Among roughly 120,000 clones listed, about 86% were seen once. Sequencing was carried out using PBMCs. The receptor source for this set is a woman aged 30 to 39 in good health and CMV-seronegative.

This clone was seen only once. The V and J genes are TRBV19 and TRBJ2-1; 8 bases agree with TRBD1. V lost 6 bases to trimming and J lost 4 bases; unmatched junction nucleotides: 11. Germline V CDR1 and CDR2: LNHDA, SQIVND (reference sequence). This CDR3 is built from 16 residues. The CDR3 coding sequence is TGTGCCAGTAGCCCGAGGGTGGGACAGGCATACAATGAGCAGTTCTTC. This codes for CASSPRVGQAYNEQFF.

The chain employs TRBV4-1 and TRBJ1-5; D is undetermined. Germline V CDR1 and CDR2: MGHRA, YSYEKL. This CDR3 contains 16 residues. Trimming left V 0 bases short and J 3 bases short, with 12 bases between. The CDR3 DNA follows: TGCGCCAGCAGCCAAGAATTAGGCGGGCTCAATCAGCCCCAGCATTTT. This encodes CASSQELGGLNQPQHF.

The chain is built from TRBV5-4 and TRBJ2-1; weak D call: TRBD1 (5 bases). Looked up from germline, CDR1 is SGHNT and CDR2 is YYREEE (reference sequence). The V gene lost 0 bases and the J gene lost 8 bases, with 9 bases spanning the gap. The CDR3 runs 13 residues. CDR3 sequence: CASSLGTRDEQFF. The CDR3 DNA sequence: TGTGCCAGCAGCTTGGGGACCAGGGATGAGCAGTTCTTC.

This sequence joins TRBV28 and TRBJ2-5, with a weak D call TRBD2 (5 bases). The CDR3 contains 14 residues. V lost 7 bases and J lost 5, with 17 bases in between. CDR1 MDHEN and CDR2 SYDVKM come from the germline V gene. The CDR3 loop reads CASIRTEAQETQYF. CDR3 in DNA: TGTGCCAGCATTCGGACGGAGGCGCAGGAGACCCAGTACTTC.

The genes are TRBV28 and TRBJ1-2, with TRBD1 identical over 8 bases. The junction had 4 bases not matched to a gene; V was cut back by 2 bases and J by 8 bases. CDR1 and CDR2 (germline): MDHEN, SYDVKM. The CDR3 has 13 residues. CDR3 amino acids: CASSLPGGRGYTF. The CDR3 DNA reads TGTGCCAGCAGTTTACCAGGGGGCCGCGGCTACACCTTC.

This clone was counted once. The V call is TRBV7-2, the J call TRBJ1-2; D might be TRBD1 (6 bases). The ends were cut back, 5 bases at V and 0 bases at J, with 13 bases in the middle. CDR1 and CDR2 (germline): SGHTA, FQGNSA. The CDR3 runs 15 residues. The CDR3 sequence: CASSPGHHTNYGYTF. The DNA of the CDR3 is TGTGCCAGCAGCCCGGGACACCATACTAACTATGGCTACACCTTC.

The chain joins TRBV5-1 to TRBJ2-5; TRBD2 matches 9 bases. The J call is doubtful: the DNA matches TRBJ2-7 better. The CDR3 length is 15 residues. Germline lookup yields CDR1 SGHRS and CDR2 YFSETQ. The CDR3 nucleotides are TGCGCCAGCAGCTTGGTTCTAGCGGGAACCTACGAGCAGTACTTC. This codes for CASSLVLAGTYEQYF.

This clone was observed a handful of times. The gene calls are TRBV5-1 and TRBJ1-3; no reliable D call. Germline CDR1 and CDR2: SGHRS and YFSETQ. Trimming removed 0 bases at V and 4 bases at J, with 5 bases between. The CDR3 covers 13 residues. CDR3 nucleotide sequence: TGCGCCAGCAGCTTGGCTGTGGGAAACACCATATATTTT. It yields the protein CASSLAVGNTIYF.

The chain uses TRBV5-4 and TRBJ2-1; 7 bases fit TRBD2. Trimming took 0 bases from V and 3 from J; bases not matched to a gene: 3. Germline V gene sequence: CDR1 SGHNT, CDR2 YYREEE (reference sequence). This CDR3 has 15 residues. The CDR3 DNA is TGTGCCAGCAGCTTGGGGTCTAGCGGCTACAATGAGCAGTTCTTC. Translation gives CASSLGSSGYNEQFF.

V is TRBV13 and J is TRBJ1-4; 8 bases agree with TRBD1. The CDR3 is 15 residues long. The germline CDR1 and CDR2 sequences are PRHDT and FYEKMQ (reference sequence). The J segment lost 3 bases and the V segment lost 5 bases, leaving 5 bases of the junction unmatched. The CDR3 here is CASSHRGLPNEKLFF. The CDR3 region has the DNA TGTGCCAGCAGCCACAGGGGGTTACCTAATGAAAAACTGTTTTTT. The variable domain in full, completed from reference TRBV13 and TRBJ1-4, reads AAGVIQSPRHLIKEKRETATLKCYPIPRHDTVYWYQQGPGQDPQFLISFYEKMQSDKGSIPDRFSAQQFSDYHSELNMSSLELGDSALYFCASSHRGLPNEKLFFGSGTQLSVL.

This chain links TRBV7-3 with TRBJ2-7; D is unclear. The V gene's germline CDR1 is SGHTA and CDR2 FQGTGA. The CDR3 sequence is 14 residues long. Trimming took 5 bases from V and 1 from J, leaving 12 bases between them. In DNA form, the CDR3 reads TGTGCCAGCAGCCCAGCAGGCTCTTCCTACGAGCAGTACTTC. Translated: CASSPAGSSYEQYF.

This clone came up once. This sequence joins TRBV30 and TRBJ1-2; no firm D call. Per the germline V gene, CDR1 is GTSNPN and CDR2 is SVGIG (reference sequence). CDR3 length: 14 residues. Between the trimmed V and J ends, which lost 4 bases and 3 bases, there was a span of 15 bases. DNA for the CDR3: TGTGCCTGGACCAGTTTTGGTGACTACTATGGCTACACCTTC. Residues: CAWTSFGDYYGYTF.

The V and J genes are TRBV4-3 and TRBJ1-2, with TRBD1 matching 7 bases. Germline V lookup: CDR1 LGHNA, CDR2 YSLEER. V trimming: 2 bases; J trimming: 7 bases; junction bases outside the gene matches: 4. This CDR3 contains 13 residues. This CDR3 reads CASSQWTGGGYTF. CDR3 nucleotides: TGCGCCAGCAGCCAATGGACAGGCGGTGGCTACACCTTC.

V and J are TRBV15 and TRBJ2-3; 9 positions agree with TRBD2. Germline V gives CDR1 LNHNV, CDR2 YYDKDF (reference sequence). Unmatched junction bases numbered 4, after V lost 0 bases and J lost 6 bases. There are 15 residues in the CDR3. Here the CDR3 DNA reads TGTGCCACCAGCAGAGATCGGGCGGGAGGGGATACGCAGTATTTT. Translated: CATSRDRAGGDTQYF.

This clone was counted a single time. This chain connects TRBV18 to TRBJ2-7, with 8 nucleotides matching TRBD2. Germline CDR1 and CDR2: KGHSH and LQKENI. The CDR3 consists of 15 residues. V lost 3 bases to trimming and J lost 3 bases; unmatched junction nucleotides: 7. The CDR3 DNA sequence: TGTGCCAGCTCACCGAGACTAGCGTTGAACTACGAGCAGTACTTC. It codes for CASSPRLALNYEQYF.